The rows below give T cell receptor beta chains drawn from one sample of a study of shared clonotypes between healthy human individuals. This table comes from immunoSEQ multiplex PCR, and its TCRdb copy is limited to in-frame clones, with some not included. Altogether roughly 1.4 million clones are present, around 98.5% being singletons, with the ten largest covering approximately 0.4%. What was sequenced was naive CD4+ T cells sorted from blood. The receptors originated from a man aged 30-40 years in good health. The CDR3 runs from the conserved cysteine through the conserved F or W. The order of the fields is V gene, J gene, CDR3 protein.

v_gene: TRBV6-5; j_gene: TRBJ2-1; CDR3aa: CASRPGASSYNEQFF
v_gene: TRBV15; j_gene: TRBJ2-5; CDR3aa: CATSRSPGQVQETQYF
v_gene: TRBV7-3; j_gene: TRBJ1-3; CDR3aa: CASSQQGTGNTIYF
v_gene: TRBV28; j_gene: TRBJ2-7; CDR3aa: CASSLRGPRDKAYF
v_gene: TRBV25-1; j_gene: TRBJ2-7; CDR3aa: CASSDLRAGPSYEQYF
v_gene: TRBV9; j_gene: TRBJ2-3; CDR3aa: CASSVGAGPGTQYF
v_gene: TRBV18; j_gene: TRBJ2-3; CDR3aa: CASSPNAGYTDTQYF
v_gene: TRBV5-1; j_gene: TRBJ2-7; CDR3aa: CASSLTQGSDEQYF
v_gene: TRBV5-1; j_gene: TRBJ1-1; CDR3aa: CASTLRLDTEAFF
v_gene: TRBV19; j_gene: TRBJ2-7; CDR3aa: CASSIGRMSEQYF
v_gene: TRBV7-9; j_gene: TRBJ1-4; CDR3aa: CASSFEMIGGLGEKLFF
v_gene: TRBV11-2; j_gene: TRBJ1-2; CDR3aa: CASSPWTWGYTF
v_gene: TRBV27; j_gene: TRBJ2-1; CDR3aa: CASSSPGQGAGNEQFF
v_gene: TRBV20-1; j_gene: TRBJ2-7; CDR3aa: CSARGSYEQYF
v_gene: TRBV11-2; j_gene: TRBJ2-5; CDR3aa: CASSPRGLQETQYF
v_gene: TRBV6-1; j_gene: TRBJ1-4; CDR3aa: CASSDRPPGTRTNEKLFF
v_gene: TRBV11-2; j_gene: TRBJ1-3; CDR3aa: CASSLVYGGNTIYF
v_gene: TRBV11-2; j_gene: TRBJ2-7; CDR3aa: CASSLAGARNYEQYF
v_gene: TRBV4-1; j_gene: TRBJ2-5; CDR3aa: CASSQAIAERTQYF
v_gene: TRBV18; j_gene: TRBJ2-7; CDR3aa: CASSPDYSSYEQYF
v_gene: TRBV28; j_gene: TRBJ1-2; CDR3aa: CASTGAAYGYTF
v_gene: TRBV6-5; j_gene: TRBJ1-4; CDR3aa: CATSLDGDSLEKLFF
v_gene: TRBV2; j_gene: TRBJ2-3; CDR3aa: CASKDGGTQYF
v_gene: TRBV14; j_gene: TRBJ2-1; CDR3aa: CASSRQAGGYNEQFF
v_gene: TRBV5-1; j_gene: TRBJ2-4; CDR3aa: CASSLGTGGVGNIQYF
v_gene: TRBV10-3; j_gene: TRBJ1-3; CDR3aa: CAIRRQEAGNTIYF
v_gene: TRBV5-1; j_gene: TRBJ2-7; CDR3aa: CASSRKAGGSYEQYF
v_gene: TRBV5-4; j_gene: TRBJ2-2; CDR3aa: CASINDRGDTGELFF
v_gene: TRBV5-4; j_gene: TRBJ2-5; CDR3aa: CASSLAGAQETQYF
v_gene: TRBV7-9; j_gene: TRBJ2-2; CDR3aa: CASSRNQDSGVNTGELFF
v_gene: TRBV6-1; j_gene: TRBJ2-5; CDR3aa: CASRYRRGFQETQYF